One and the same sample provided the 31 T cell receptor beta chains below, sequenced in a study of identical twins. Via MiXCR, TCRdb re-called the 5' RACE reads, giving one row per CDR3 protein. The sample shows about 240,000 distinct CDR3 sequences, about 13% of them seen only once. These data were likewise used in another study, on yellow fever vaccine responses in identical twins.

Specimen: memory (CD45RO+) T cells sorted from blood. The receptors shown here come from a woman younger than 30 in good health.

This rearrangement joins TRBV7-3 to TRBJ2-1, with 9 bases matching TRBD2. Unmatched junction bases numbered 6, after V lost 2 bases and J lost 13 bases. The germline V gene encodes CDR1 SGHTA and CDR2 FQGTGA. There are 13 residues in the CDR3. The CDR3 spells CASSLLGGGAQFF. In DNA form, the CDR3 reads TGTGCCAGCAGCTTATTAGGCGGGGGGGCCCAGTTCTTC.

Many counts were recorded for this clonotype. J is TRBJ2-7 and V is TRBV5-1; D is possibly TRBD2 (5 bases). CDR1 is SGHRS, CDR2 YFSETQ, per germline. The CDR3 runs 13 residues. Trimming removed 2 bases from V and 6 bases from J, with 12 bases in between. The CDR3 region has the DNA TGCGCCAGCAGCTTCCTTCGGGGATCCGAGCAGTACTTC. It specifies CASSFLRGSEQYF.

The rearrangement uses TRBV4-2 and TRBJ2-3; 14 bases map to TRBD2. This CDR3 comprises 19 residues. From germline, CDR1 is LGHNA and CDR2 YNFKEQ. Trimming removed 2 bases from V and 3 bases from J; junction bases left unmatched: 10. The CDR3 sequence: CASSQFPGTSGRPTDTQYF. DNA for the CDR3: TGTGCCAGCAGCCAATTTCCCGGGACTAGCGGGAGACCGACAGATACGCAGTATTTT.

In this sample, this clonotype turned up a few times. The chain links TRBV5-1 to TRBJ2-7, with TRBD2 matching 8 bases. Germline CDR1 is SGHRS and CDR2 is YFSETQ. This CDR3 has 15 amino acids. The V segment lost 6 bases and the J segment 5 bases; nucleotides outside the gene matches: 13. This CDR3 reads CASNLLAGGTHEQYF. Written as DNA, the CDR3 is TGCGCCAGCAATCTACTGGCGGGGGGCACCCACGAGCAGTACTTC.

The chain carries TRBV15 and TRBJ2-1, with 8 bases identical to TRBD2. The germline V gene encodes CDR1 LNHNV and CDR2 YYDKDF (reference sequence). The CDR3 consists of 16 residues. The V gene end was trimmed by 2 bases and the J gene end by 8 bases; junction bases not matched to a gene: 11. The CDR3 reads CATSRQSGSSIYEQFF. For the CDR3, the DNA is TGTGCCACCAGCAGACAAAGCGGGAGTAGCATCTATGAGCAGTTCTTC.

At least ten counts were recorded for this clonotype. The V call is TRBV2, the J call TRBJ2-2; perhaps TRBD1 as D (5 bases). V lost 7 bases to trimming and J lost 6 bases, with 18 bases between them. Germline V gives CDR1 SNHLY, CDR2 FYNNEI. CDR3 size: 15 residues. The CDR3 DNA is TGTGCCAGCAACTTACAGGATCCCTTACCCGGGGAGCTGTTTTTT. It translates to CASNLQDPLPGELFF.

This clonotype was picked up a small number of times. V and J are TRBV27 and TRBJ2-2, with D unresolved. Germline V lookup: CDR1 MNHEY, CDR2 SMNVEV (reference sequence). Trimming left V 5 bases short and J 3 bases short, with 4 bases between. The CDR3 spans 12 residues. The CDR3 coding sequence is TGTGCCAGCAGTCGCTACACCGGGGAGCTGTTTTTT. Its translation is CASSRYTGELFF.

There are a few counts of this clonotype. This chain connects TRBV11-2 to TRBJ2-2; 14 bases fit TRBD2. Per the germline V gene, CDR1 is SGHAT and CDR2 is FQNNGV. V trimming: 1 base; J trimming: 2 bases; junction bases outside the gene matches: 3. The CDR3 is 18 amino acids. The CDR3 region is CASSLVGLAGVNTGELFF. In nucleotides, the CDR3 is TGTGCCAGCAGCTTAGTGGGACTAGCGGGGGTAAACACCGGGGAGCTGTTTTTT.

This clonotype was observed a few times. The DNA for the CDR3 is TGTGCCAGCAGCCAAGGGCCGGGGGCGGACGAGCAGTACTTC. It specifies CASSQGPGADEQYF. The rearrangement uses TRBV3-1 and TRBJ2-7; possibly TRBD1 or TRBD2 for D (6 bases each). The CDR3 length is 14 residues. Trimming removed 1 base at V and 5 bases at J, with 12 bases between. CDR1 is LGHDT and CDR2 is YNNKEL in the germline V gene (reference sequence).

At least ten counts were recorded for this clonotype. The chain combines TRBV11-2 with TRBJ2-7; D is unclear. Germline V lookup: CDR1 SGHAT, CDR2 FQNNGV. CDR3 length: 14 residues. V was clipped by 1 base and J by 1 base, with 8 bases between them. The CDR3 nucleotides are TGTGCCAGCAGCTTAGGCAGGCAATCCTACGAGCAGTACTTC. Its translation: CASSLGRQSYEQYF.

This clonotype was seen only a few times. The chain recombines TRBV7-8 with TRBJ2-2, with no clear D. Germline CDR1 reads SGHVS; CDR2 reads FQNEAQ. V was trimmed by 3 bases and J by 0 bases, leaving 8 bases between them. The CDR3 runs to 15 residues. Written as DNA, the CDR3 is TGTGCCAGCAGCTTCGGCGGTCCGAACACCGGGGAGCTGTTTTTT. Translation: CASSFGGPNTGELFF.

This clonotype showed up many times. V usage is TRBV3-1 and J usage is TRBJ1-2; TRBD1 agrees at 9 bases. This CDR3 has 15 amino acids. The V segment lost 4 bases and the J segment 1 base; nucleotides outside the gene matches: 4. CDR1 and CDR2 (germline): LGHDT, YNNKEL (reference sequence). CDR3 coding DNA: TGTGCCAGCAGCCGAAGGACAGGGGATAACTATGGCTACACCTTC. Translated, it gives CASSRRTGDNYGYTF.

At least ten counts were recorded for this clonotype. V usage is TRBV20-1 and J usage is TRBJ1-1; D ambiguous. V gave up 6 bases and J gave up 0 bases, with 8 bases separating them. There are 12 residues in the CDR3. Germline assignment: CDR1 DFQATT and CDR2 SNEGSKA (reference sequence). The CDR3 spells CSAPPMNTEAFF. For the CDR3, the DNA is TGCAGTGCCCCCCCGATGAACACTGAAGCTTTCTTT.

This clonotype was seen a handful of times. The J gene is TRBJ2-3, the V gene TRBV9; D gene unclear. There are 16 residues in the CDR3. V shed 0 bases and J shed 4 bases, with 15 bases lying between them. Germline V gene data show CDR1 as SGDLS and CDR2 as YYNGEE. The CDR3 DNA reads TGTGCCAGCAGCGTAGGCCTAGGGTCTTCATCAGATACGCAGTATTTT. Residues: CASSVGLGSSSDTQYF.

This sequence joins TRBV29-1 and TRBJ2-3; D remains unclear. This CDR3 spans 14 amino acids. Trimming removed 3 bases from V and 1 base from J, with 11 bases in between. CDR1 is SQVTM and CDR2 is ANQGSEA in the germline V gene. The CDR3 bases are TGCAGCGTTGACCCCGGGTATGGCACAGATACGCAGTATTTT. Protein product: CSVDPGYGTDTQYF.

CDR3 protein: CASSPPGGGPNQPQHF. The CDR3 nucleotides read TGTGCCAGCTCACCACCTGGAGGGGGCCCGAATCAGCCCCAGCATTTT. The chain uses TRBV18 and TRBJ1-5; 7 positions match TRBD1. This CDR3 spans 16 amino acids. Germline V gene sequence: CDR1 KGHSH, CDR2 LQKENI. V gave up 0 bases and J gave up 4 bases; unmatched junction bases: 6.

This clonotype was counted between two and nine times. J is TRBJ2-7 and V is TRBV20-1; D is undetermined. Germline loops: CDR1 DFQATT, CDR2 SNEGSKA (reference sequence). This CDR3 is 11 amino acids long. CDR3 nucleotide sequence: TGCAGGGATTTCCCAGGCTACGAGCAGTACTTC. Amino acids: CRDFPGYEQYF.

This clonotype was seen only a few times. The CDR3 sequence is CASSLYLRDTQYF. In DNA, the CDR3 is TGTGCCAGCAGTTTATATCTAAGGGATACGCAGTATTTT. This rearrangement joins TRBV27 to TRBJ2-3; D remains ambiguous. Germline CDR1 MNHEY, CDR2 SMNVEV (reference sequence). The CDR3 has 13 residues. V gave up 1 base and J gave up 6 bases, with 8 bases separating them.

The J gene is TRBJ2-7, the V gene TRBV21-1; the table's D call TRBD2 went unverified against the DNA. TRBV21-1 represents a pseudogene. The CDR3 is 16 residues long. Here the CDR3 DNA reads TGTGCCAGCAGCAAAGTGGGGCGGGAGGGCCGACACGAGCAGTACTTC. This codes for CASSKVGREGRHEQYF.

The chain carries TRBV11-2 and TRBJ2-3, with 8 positions matching TRBD2. J gave up 0 bases and V 3 bases, and 5 bases lay outside the gene matches. From germline, CDR1 is SGHAT and CDR2 FQNNGV. This CDR3 comprises 16 residues. The CDR3 region has the DNA TGTGCCAGCAGCTTCAGACTAGCGAGTAGCACAGATACGCAGTATTTT. Translating it yields CASSFRLASSTDTQYF.

This clonotype was counted only a few times. The chain carries TRBV5-5 and TRBJ2-5; TRBD2 might be the D (6 bases). The V end lost 2 bases, the J end lost 2 bases, and 7 bases lay between the germline ends. Germline V gene sequence: CDR1 SGHKS, CDR2 YYEKEE (reference sequence). The CDR3 runs to 13 residues. As DNA, the CDR3 is TGTGCCAGCAGCTTTAGCGGACAAGAGACCCAGTACTTC. It yields the protein CASSFSGQETQYF.

In this sample, this clonotype turned up a few times. The genes are TRBV10-3 and TRBJ2-6; 9 bases agree with TRBD1. Germline loops: CDR1 ENHRY, CDR2 SYGVKD. The CDR3 sequence is 20 residues long. J was trimmed by 0 bases and V by 3 bases; bases with no gene match: 12. The CDR3 sequence: CAISEATGTGSSSGANVLTF. CDR3 coding DNA: TGTGCCATCAGTGAAGCAACCGGGACAGGGAGTTCCTCTGGGGCCAACGTCCTGACTTTC.

This clonotype was seen a handful of times. The V gene is TRBV12-3 or TRBV12-4, the J gene TRBJ2-2; TRBD2 matches 8 bases. This CDR3 is 16 amino acids long. Losses at the gene ends were 2 bases for V and 5 bases for J; bases not matched to a gene: 7. In DNA form, the CDR3 reads TGTGCCAGCAGTTTACCCCGGGGGGGCGGGACCGGGGAGCTGTTTTTT. Translation gives CASSLPRGGGTGELFF.

Regarding this clonotype: At one of its ends the junction is not consistent with the germline gene, which may arise from a read error. The chain recombines TRBV5-4 with TRBJ2-7; unclear D gene. The CDR3 is 12 amino acids. CDR1 and CDR2 from the germline V gene are SGHNT and YYREEE (reference sequence). The CDR3 spells CPSSLGTYEQYF. The CDR3 nucleotides are TGTCCCAGCAGCTTGGGAACCTACGAGCAGTACTTC.

This clonotype was detected many times. The CDR3 here is CASSLGSSTNEQFF. Here the CDR3 DNA reads TGTGCCAGCAGCTTAGGATCTAGCACCAATGAGCAGTTCTTC. The chain uses TRBV7-2 and TRBJ2-1; TRBD2 is a possible D gene (5 bases). The CDR3 is made up of 14 amino acids. Trimming removed 1 base from V and 6 bases from J, with 10 bases in between. Germline lookup yields CDR1 SGHTA and CDR2 FQGNSA.

This clonotype was observed at least ten times. This chain connects TRBV4-2 to TRBJ2-2; 7 nucleotides match TRBD2. The CDR3 loop spans 16 amino acids. V shed 2 bases and J 1 base; nucleotides not matched to a gene: 4. Germline CDR1 and CDR2: LGHNA and YNFKEQ. The DNA for the CDR3 is TGTGCCAGCAGCCAAAGTTTAGCGGGGAACACCGGGGAGCTGTTTTTT. This gives the protein CASSQSLAGNTGELFF.

This clonotype was observed a handful of times. The genes are TRBV7-2 and TRBJ2-5; D is unresolved. Germline CDR1 reads SGHTA; CDR2 reads FQGNSA. Deletions cut 1 base from V and 3 bases from J, with 15 bases between. The CDR3 runs 16 residues. In DNA form, the CDR3 reads TGTGCCAGCAGCTTAGATGGCCCCAGGAACAAAGAGACCCAGTACTTC. Translated, it gives CASSLDGPRNKETQYF.

The gene calls are TRBV7-2 and TRBJ2-5, with D tentatively TRBD2 (5 bases). This CDR3 region has 15 residues. Per germline, CDR1 SGHTA and CDR2 FQGNSA. V was shortened by 2 bases and J by 5 bases, with 15 bases between the two germline ends. The CDR3 protein is CASSLIRGTGETQYF. The CDR3, as DNA: TGTGCCAGCAGCTTAATTCGGGGTACCGGGGAGACCCAGTACTTC.

The CDR3 bases are TGTGCCAGCAGGGACAGGGGGGTCAATGAGCAGTTCTTC. It yields the protein CASRDRGVNEQFF. This chain uses TRBV25-1 with TRBJ2-1, with 10 positions matching TRBD1. The junction had 2 bases not matched to a gene; V was cut back by 6 bases and J by 6 bases. This CDR3 region has 13 residues. Germline CDR1 reads MGHDK; CDR2 reads SYGVNS.

This clonotype was counted a few times. This chain links TRBV2 with TRBJ2-4; D perhaps matches TRBD2 (6 bases). Between the trimmed V and J ends, which lost 5 bases and 6 bases, there was a span of 20 bases. Germline V gene data show CDR1 as SNHLY and CDR2 as FYNNEI. The length of the CDR3 is 16 residues. The CDR3 DNA reads as TGTGCCAGCAGTCCCCAAACCGGGACTTACTCAAACATTCAGTACTTC. This codes for CASSPQTGTYSNIQYF.

The chain uses TRBV18 and TRBJ2-7; perhaps TRBD2 as D (7 bases). CDR3 size: 14 residues. Trimming pared 0 bases from V and 7 bases from J, leaving 13 bases between. Germline-derived CDR1 and CDR2 are KGHSH and LQKENI. CDR3 sequence reads: CASSPPRGLGEQYF. CDR3 DNA: TGTGCCAGCTCACCACCGCGGGGGCTGGGTGAGCAGTACTTC.